The 2 T cell receptor beta chains reported below all come from one sample, sequenced in a study of cytomegalovirus exposure and HLA in healthy donors. This PCR relied on a set of 60 Vbeta primers and 13 Jbeta primers. Libraries were prepared by immunoSEQ multiplex PCR; TCRdb keeps only in-frame clonotypes and omits some of them. The sample shows 90,000 to 100,000 clones, 60% to 80% of them seen only once. Sequenced: PBMCs. The receptor source for this set is a woman in her sixties or seventies in good health and CMV-seropositive.

The chain combines TRBV27 with TRBJ1-1, with a tentative D call TRBD1 (6 bases). CDR3 length: 14 residues. Looked up from germline, CDR1 is MNHEY and CDR2 is SMNVEV (reference sequence). Deletions cut 4 bases from V and 5 bases from J, with 14 bases between. The CDR3 loop reads CASSSSRGGTEAFF. CDR3 sequence (DNA): TGTGCCAGCAGTTCCTCCAGGGGTGGAACTGAAGCTTTCTTT.

In its sample, this clone was seen once. The rearrangement uses TRBV4-1 and TRBJ1-5; D not resolved. This CDR3 spans 17 amino acids. CDR1 is MGHRA, CDR2 YSYEKL, per germline. Trimming cost V 1 base and J 2 bases, with 15 bases left between them. CDR3 in DNA: TGCGCCAGCAGCCAAGTCCCTCTCACGGAGGGCAATCAGCCCCAGCATTTT. Residues: CASSQVPLTEGNQPQHF.